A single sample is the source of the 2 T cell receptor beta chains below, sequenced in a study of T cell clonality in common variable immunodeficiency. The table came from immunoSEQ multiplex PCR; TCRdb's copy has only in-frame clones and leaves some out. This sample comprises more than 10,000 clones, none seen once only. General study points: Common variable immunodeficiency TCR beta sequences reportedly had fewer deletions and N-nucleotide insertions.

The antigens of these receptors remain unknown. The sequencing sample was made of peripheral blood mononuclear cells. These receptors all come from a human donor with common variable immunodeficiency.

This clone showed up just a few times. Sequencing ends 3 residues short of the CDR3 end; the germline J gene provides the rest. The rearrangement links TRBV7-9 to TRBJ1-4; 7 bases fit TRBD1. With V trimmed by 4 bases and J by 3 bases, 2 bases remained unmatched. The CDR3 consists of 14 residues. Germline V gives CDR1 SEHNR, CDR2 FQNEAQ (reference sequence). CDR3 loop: CASSSGQSNEKLFF. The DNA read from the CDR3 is TGTGCCAGCAGCTCGGGACAGTCTAATGAAAAA.

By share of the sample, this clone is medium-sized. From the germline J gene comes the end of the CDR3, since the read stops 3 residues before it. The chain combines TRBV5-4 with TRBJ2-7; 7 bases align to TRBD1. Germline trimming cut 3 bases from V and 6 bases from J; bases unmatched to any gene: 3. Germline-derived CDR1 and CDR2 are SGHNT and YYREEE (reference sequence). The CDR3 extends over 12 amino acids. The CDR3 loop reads CASSSTGVEQYF. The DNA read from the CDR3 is TGTGCCAGCAGCTCTACAGGGGTCGAG.